The sequence of this T cell receptor beta chain was determined in a study of cytomegalovirus exposure and HLA in healthy donors. General study points: Whilst most TCR sequences proved rare, a subset of public TCRs occurred across many donors. The listing of 150 to 200 TCR beta chains classed them as cytomegalovirus-associated. It was likely that a cluster of highly shared sequence variants was a sequencing artifact. The authors later linked a missense DCLRE1C variant to TCR beta V- and J-gene trimming.

Primers included in the PCR were 60 Vbeta and 13 Jbeta primers. Sequencing used immunoSEQ multiplex PCR; TCRdb keeps in-frame clones, though not all of them. The sample holds 150,000 to 200,000 clones, roughly 70% seen once. Trimming removed 0 bases from V and 5 bases from J, with 10 bases in between. CDR1 and CDR2 (germline): SEHNR, FQNEAQ (reference sequence). CDR3 length: 15 amino acids. About this clone itself: The antigen is unknown.

The chain couples TRBV7-9 to TRBJ1-4, with TRBD1 as a possible D gene (6 bases). Sequenced sample: PBMCs. The receptor was derived from a male donor in good health and CMV-seronegative. The CDR3 sequence is CASSLAAGANEKLFF. In DNA, the CDR3 is TGTGCCAGCAGCTTAGCTGCGGGGGCGAATGAAAAACTGTTTTTT.